The T cell receptor beta chain under discussion was sequenced for a study of cytomegalovirus exposure and HLA in healthy donors. Comment on this clone: Its antigen is as yet unknown.

60 Vbeta and 13 Jbeta primers were used in PCR. TCRdb's table, derived via immunoSEQ multiplex PCR, lists solely in-frame clones and lacks some. The table shows about 130,000 clones, with over 60% occurring only once. Points from the study as a whole: When the data were analyzed later, several of the most significant clusters appeared to be linked to common viral pathogens. The likely explanation for a cluster of highly shared sequence variants was sequencing artifact. The Asian-associated ancestry cluster reportedly had fewer N-insertions than the approximately 670-donor mean in a later analysis.

V was cut by 6 bases and J by 5 bases, with 16 bases left in between. This CDR3 contains 14 residues. CDR1 is MNHEY, CDR2 SMNVEV, per germline (reference sequence). This receptor was taken from a human donor in good health. The chain couples TRBV27 to TRBJ1-2; weak D call: TRBD1 (6 bases). The sequencing sample was made of PBMCs. The CDR3 DNA sequence: TGTGCCAGCAGCGCCGGGACACAGCGTTATGGCTACACCTTC. Translating it yields CASSAGTQRYGYTF.